This T cell receptor beta chain is drawn from a study of T cell changes during pregnancy in multiple sclerosis. The data were produced by immunoSEQ multiplex PCR, yet TCRdb's version contains in-frame clones alone and is incomplete. The profile shows about 53,000 clones, approximately 91% of them singletons. This CDR3 comprises 18 residues. Germline CDR1 is SGHRS and CDR2 is YFSETQ. V gave up 3 bases and J gave up 2 bases; unmatched junction bases: 10. This receptor was identified in a female donor with multiple sclerosis, enrolled in a pregnancy study. Sample: CD4+ T cells from peripheral blood mononuclear cells, taken in the third trimester of pregnancy. The chain combines TRBV5-1 with TRBJ2-7; 14 nucleotides agree with TRBD2. CDR3 protein: CASSSGLAGGTMTYEQYF. In DNA form, the CDR3 reads TGCGCCAGCAGCTCCGGACTAGCGGGGGGCACCATGACCTACGAGCAGTACTTC.